The 8 T cell receptor beta chains in this list originate from one sample, sequenced in a study of shared clonotypes between healthy human individuals. Here immunoSEQ multiplex PCR was the method, and the copy in TCRdb shows in-frame clones only, minus some. The data hold about 2,500,000 clones, with around nine tenths observed a single time. Material for sequencing was naive CD4+ T cells sorted from blood. Subset meaning: CD45RA+ positively selected. These receptors were obtained from a man between 18 and 29 years old in good health.

V gene TRBV10-3 combines with J gene TRBJ1-6; TRBD1 matches 9 bases. Germline-derived CDR1 and CDR2 are ENHRY and SYGVKD. The junction had 5 bases not matched to a gene; V was cut back by 11 bases and J by 0 bases. The CDR3 loop spans 15 amino acids. CDR3 nucleotide sequence: TGTGCCGTCGGGACAGGGAGCTCCTATAATTCACCCCTCCACTTT. This codes for CAVGTGSSYNSPLHF.

The V and J genes are TRBV12-5 and TRBJ2-1; D gene unclear. Trimming took off 2 bases at V and 7 bases at J, with 9 bases between the two ends. The CDR3 spans 13 residues. The germline CDR1 and CDR2 sequences are LGHNT and FRNRAP. CDR3 DNA: TGTGCTAGTGGTTTGCCACAGCTTAATGAGCAGTTCTTC. As protein: CASGLPQLNEQFF.

The rearrangement joins TRBV15 to TRBJ2-7, with a weak D call TRBD2 (5 bases). V was clipped by 1 base and J by 2 bases, with 12 bases between them. This CDR3 spans 15 amino acids. The germline V gene encodes CDR1 LNHNV and CDR2 YYDKDF (reference sequence). DNA for the CDR3: TGTGCCACCAGCAGAGTCAAGGACGGGACCTACGAGCAGTACTTC. It specifies CATSRVKDGTYEQYF.

This chain's CDR3 is CAVLKRAGGMETQYF. The CDR3 coding sequence is TGTGCCGTCCTTAAACGAGCGGGAGGGATGGAGACCCAGTACTTC. The rearrangement uses TRBV7-9 and TRBJ2-5; 10 bases align to TRBD2. The CDR3 is made up of 15 amino acids. Germline V gene sequence: CDR1 SEHNR, CDR2 FQNEAQ (reference sequence). The V and J ends lost 11 bases and 5 bases, in that order; junction bases with no gene match: 14.

The chain has TRBV30 and TRBJ2-5; D is unclear. The J call is doubtful: the DNA matches TRBJ2-7 better. The CDR3 is made up of 10 amino acids. Germline assignment: CDR1 GTSNPN and CDR2 SVGIG (reference sequence). CDR3 sequence reads: CAWGTYEQYF. CDR3 DNA sequence: TGTGCCTGGGGAACCTACGAGCAGTACTTC.

The rearrangement joins TRBV5-8 to TRBJ2-5, with TRBD1 identical over 8 bases. Germline-derived CDR1 and CDR2 are SGHTS and YDEGEE. Trimming at V came to 0 bases and at J to 5 bases, leaving 6 bases not matched to a gene. This CDR3 has 15 amino acids. CDR3 nucleotide sequence: TGTGCCAGCAGCTTGGGGACAGGGTATCTTGAGACCCAGTACTTC. This sequence encodes CASSLGTGYLETQYF.

The chain is built from TRBV5-1 and TRBJ2-7; D unresolved. The CDR3 loop spans 13 amino acids. Trimming removed 5 bases from V and 3 bases from J, with 12 bases in between. In germline, CDR1 is SGHRS, CDR2 YFSETQ. As DNA, the CDR3 is TGCGCCAGCAGGAAGGGTATGGGCTACGAGCAGTACTTC. Residues: CASRKGMGYEQYF. Variable domain in full (rest from reference TRBV5-1 and TRBJ2-7): KAGVTQTPRYLIKTRGQQVTLSCSPISGHRSVSWYQQTPGQGLQFLFEYFSETQRNKGNFPGRFSGRQFSNSRSEMNVSTLELGDSALYLCASRKGMGYEQYFGPGTRLTVT.

V usage is TRBV7-6 and J usage is TRBJ2-1, with a tentative D call TRBD2 (7 bases). CDR1 is SGHVS and CDR2 is FNYEAQ in the germline V gene. The CDR3 covers 14 residues. The V end was cut by 0 bases, the J end by 6 bases, with 9 bases between. Here the CDR3 reads CASSLARGGNEQFF. DNA for the CDR3: TGTGCCAGCAGCTTAGCGAGGGGGGGCAATGAGCAGTTCTTC.